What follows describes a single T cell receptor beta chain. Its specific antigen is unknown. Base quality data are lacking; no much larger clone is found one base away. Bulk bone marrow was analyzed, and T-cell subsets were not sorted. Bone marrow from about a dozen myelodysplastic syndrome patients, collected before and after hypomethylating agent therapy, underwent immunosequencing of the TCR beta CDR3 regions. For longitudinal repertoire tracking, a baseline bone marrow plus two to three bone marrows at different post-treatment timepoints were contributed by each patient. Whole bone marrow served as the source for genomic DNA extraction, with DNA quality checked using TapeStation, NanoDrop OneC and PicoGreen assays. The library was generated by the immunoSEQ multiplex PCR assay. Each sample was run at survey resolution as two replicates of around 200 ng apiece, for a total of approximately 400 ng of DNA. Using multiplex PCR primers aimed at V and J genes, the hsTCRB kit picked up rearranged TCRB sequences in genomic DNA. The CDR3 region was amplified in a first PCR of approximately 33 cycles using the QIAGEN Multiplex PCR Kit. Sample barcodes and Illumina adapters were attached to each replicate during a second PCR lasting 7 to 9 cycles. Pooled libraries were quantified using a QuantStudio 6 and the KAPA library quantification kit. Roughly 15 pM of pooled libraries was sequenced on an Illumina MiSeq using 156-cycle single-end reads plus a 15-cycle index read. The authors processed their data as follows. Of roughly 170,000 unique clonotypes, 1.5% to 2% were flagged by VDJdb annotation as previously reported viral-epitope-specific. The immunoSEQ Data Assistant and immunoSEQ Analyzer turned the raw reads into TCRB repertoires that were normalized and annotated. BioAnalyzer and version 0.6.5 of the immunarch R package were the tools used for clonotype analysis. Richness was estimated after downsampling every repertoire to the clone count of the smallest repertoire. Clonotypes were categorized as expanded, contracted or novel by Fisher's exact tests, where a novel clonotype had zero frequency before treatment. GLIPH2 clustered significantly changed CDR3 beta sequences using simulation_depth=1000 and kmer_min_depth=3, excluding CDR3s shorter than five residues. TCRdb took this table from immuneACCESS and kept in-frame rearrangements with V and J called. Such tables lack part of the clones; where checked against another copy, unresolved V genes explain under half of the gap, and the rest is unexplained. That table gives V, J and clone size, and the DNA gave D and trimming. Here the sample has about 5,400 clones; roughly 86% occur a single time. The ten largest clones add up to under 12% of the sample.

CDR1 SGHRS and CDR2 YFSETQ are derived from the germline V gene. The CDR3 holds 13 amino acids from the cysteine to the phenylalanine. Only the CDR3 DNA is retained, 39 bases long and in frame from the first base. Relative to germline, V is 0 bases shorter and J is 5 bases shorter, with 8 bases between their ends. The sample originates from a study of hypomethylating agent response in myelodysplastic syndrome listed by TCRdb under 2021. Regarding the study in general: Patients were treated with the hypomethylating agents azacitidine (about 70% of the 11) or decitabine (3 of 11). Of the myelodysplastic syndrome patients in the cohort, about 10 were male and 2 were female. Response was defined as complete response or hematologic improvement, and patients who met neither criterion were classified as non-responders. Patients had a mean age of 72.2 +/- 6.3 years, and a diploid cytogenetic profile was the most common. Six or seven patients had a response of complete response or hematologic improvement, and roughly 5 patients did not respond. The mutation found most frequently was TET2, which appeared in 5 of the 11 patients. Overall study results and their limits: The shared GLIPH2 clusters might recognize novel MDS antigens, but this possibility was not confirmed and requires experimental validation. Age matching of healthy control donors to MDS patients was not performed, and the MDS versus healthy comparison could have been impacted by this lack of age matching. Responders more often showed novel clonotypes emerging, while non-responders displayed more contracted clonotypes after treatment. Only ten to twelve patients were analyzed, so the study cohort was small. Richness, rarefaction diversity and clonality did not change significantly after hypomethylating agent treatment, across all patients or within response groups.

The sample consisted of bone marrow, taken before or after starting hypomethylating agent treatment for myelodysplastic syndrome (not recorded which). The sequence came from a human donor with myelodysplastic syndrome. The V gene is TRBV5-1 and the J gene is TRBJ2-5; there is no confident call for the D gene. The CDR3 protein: CASSLGQRETQYF. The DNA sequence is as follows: TGCGCCAGCAGCTTGGGGCAAAGGGAGACCCAGTACTTC.